This T cell receptor (beta chain) was identified during a study of CD39 and CD103 CD8 tumor-infiltrating T cells. The V gene lost 3 bases and the J gene lost 4 bases, with 12 bases spanning the gap. This CDR3 contains 14 residues. Germline loops: CDR1 SGDLS, CDR2 YYNGEE. Sequencing was performed with immunoSEQ multiplex PCR; in TCRdb, only in-frame clones are kept and a portion is missing. Found here are 950 to 1,500 clones, 65% to 80% of them singletons; the top ten hold 27%. Sequencing was done on a sample of CD39- CD103- CD8+ T cells sorted from the tumor. Subset of the sample: CD103-CD39- double-negative CD45RA- CD8 T cells. This clonotype was obtained from a human donor with ovarian cancer. This chain connects TRBV9 to TRBJ2-3; TRBD1 is a possible D gene (6 bases). CDR3 loop: CASSAGGGPDTQYF. The CDR3 nucleotides read TGTGCCAGCAGCGCCGGTGGGGGCCCAGATACGCAGTATTTT.